Listed below are T cell receptor beta chains from one sample, sequenced in a study of OX40 agonist ivuxolimab in advanced cancers. Libraries were prepared by immunoSEQ multiplex PCR; TCRdb keeps only in-frame clonotypes and omits some of them. Of some 110,000 clones in the sample, about nine tenths were seen once. The sample in question was CD4+ or CD8+ T cells sorted from blood, obtained in a trial of the OX40 agonist ivuxolimab. Receptors were obtained from an adult with an advanced solid tumor such as melanoma, head and neck, liver or kidney cancer. Each CDR3 is given with its conserved first and last residue. A D gene is named only where the DNA matches it firmly. Size is omitted from some rows. Given values are once, few, many or a class for expanded clones.

v_gene	d_gene	abundance	j_gene	len	CDR3nt	CDR3aa
TRBV28	NA	once	TRBJ2-4	15	TGTGCCAGCAATGGAGCGGGTGAAGCCAAAAACATTCAGTACTTC	CASNGAGEAKNIQYF
TRBV5-1	TRBD1	NA	TRBJ1-1	13	TGCGCCAGCAGCATTGGACAGGCAACTGAAGCTTTCTTT	CASSIGQATEAFF
TRBV7-6	NA	NA	TRBJ2-7	15	TGTGCCAGCAGCTTAGGGGGCTCCTCTCACTACGAGCAGTACTTC	CASSLGGSSHYEQYF
TRBV28	NA	NA	TRBJ2-1	14	TGTGCCAGCACTCGACTCAGCTCCTACAATGAGCAGTTCTTC	CASTRLSSYNEQFF
TRBV6-5	NA	few	TRBJ1-2	15	TGTGCCAGCAGTCTTGGACGGGAGATCCCTGACGGCTACACCTTC	CASSLGREIPDGYTF
TRBV16	NA	NA	TRBJ1-5	15	TGTGCCAGCAGCCAATCTTGGGGTAGCAATCAGCCCCAGCATTTT	CASSQSWGSNQPQHF
TRBV10-3	NA	NA	TRBJ2-1	13	TGTGCCATCAGGCGAACAGGGTCAAATGAGCAGTTCTTC	CAIRRTGSNEQFF
TRBV2	NA	NA	TRBJ1-3	15	TGTGCCAGCAGCACTATTGGACAGACTGGAAACACCATATATTTT	CASSTIGQTGNTIYF
TRBV7-7	TRBD2	NA	TRBJ2-5	14	TGTGCCAGCAGCTTATTCCAGGGAGGGGAGACCCAGTACTTC	CASSLFQGGETQYF
TRBV10-3	TRBD1	NA	TRBJ1-2	13	TGTGCCATCAAAGACAGGGCGGACTATGGCTACACCTTC	CAIKDRADYGYTF
TRBV7-8	NA	NA	TRBJ1-2	13	TGTGCCAGCAGCCCACAGGGCTCAGGAGGCTACACCTTC	CASSPQGSGGYTF
TRBV19	TRBD2	NA	TRBJ2-7	14	TGTGCCAGTACCCGGGGGGGATCCTCCTACGAGCAGTACTTC	CASTRGGSSYEQYF
TRBV1	NA	NA	TRBJ1-4	16	TGCACCAGCAGCCACCCCGGGGCTGCCCCCTGGGAAAAACTGTTTTTT	CTSSHPGAAPWEKLFF
TRBV27	TRBD1	NA	TRBJ2-4	13	TGTGCCAGCAGTTGGACAGGGGCGGACATTCAGTACTTC	CASSWTGADIQYF
TRBV4-2	TRBD1	NA	TRBJ1-2	13	TGTGCCAGCAGCCAGACAGGGGGCTATGGCTACACCTTC	CASSQTGGYGYTF
TRBV11-2	NA	NA	TRBJ2-5	11	TGTGCCAGCAGCTTACAAGAGACCCAGTACTTC	CASSLQETQYF
TRBV7-2	TRBD2	few	TRBJ2-2	16	TGTGCCAGCAGACGTACAGCGGGGGGGATCACCGGGGAGCTGTTTTTT	CASRRTAGGITGELFF
TRBV27	TRBD1	NA	TRBJ2-2	15	TGTGCCAGCAGTTTCCGCACAGGGGGGTCCGGGGAGCTGTTTTTT	CASSFRTGGSGELFF
TRBV11-3	TRBD1	NA	TRBJ1-4	15	TGTGCCAGCAGCCCGATAGAGGGGGCGAATGAAAAACTGTTTTTT	CASSPIEGANEKLFF
TRBV18	NA	NA	TRBJ2-2	14	TGTGCCAGCTCAGAGGCCGGGGTCACCGGGGAGCTGTTTTTT	CASSEAGVTGELFF
TRBV28	NA	NA	TRBJ1-3	15	TGTGCCAGCAGTCTTGGGACGGCCTCTGGAAACACCATATATTTT	CASSLGTASGNTIYF
TRBV9	NA	NA	TRBJ1-6	14	TGTGCCAGCAGCGTAGGGAGGGACAATTCACCCCTCCACTTT	CASSVGRDNSPLHF
TRBV10-2	NA	NA	TRBJ1-1	13	TGCGCCAGCAGTGAGTCGGCGAACACTGAAGCTTTCTTT	CASSESANTEAFF
TRBV5-6	TRBD1	NA	TRBJ2-7	14	TGTGCCAGCAGCCCCTGGACAGGGTACTACGAGCAGTACTTC	CASSPWTGYYEQYF
TRBV30	NA	few	TRBJ1-1	13	TGTGCCTGGAGCCAGGGTCTGAACACTGAAGCTTTCTTT	CAWSQGLNTEAFF
TRBV30	NA	NA	TRBJ2-5	12	TGTGCCTGGAGCGGACCGCAGGGAACCCAGTACTTC	CAWSGPQGTQYF
TRBV28	NA	NA	TRBJ2-7	12	TGTGCCAGCAGATCCGGAACGCGCGAGCAGTACTTC	CASRSGTREQYF
TRBV27	TRBD1	NA	TRBJ1-5	15	TGTGCCAGCAGTCCATGGGACAGTTACAATCAGCCCCAGCATTTT	CASSPWDSYNQPQHF
TRBV9	TRBD1	NA	TRBJ1-6	16	TGTGCCAGCAGCGGCGGTATAGGGAGGGGGCTAGGCCCCCTCCACTTT	CASSGGIGRGLGPLHF
TRBV12-5	TRBD1	NA	TRBJ1-2	15	TGTGCTAGTGGTCTAGCTACAGGGGGCGCTGATGGCTACACCTTC	CASGLATGGADGYTF
TRBV30	NA	once	TRBJ2-1	13	TGTGCCTGGAGTAAGGGGGGGATTGATGAGCAGTTCTTC	CAWSKGGIDEQFF
TRBV28	NA	NA	TRBJ2-7	13	TGTGCCAGCAAGAGGCAGGTATTTGACGAGCAGTACTTC	CASKRQVFDEQYF
TRBV13	NA	NA	TRBJ1-1	13	TGTGCCAGCAGCTTTCGACAGGCCCAGGTGGCTTTCTTT	CASSFRQAQVAFF
TRBV19	NA	NA	TRBJ2-1	16	TGTGCCAGTAGTTTTGCAGGGGCGAACCCGAGCCATGAGCAGTTCTTC	CASSFAGANPSHEQFF
TRBV2	NA	NA	TRBJ1-2	14	TGTGCCAGCAGTGAGGGCACCTTATTCTATGGCTACACCTTC	CASSEGTLFYGYTF
TRBV5-1	TRBD2	NA	TRBJ2-3	17	TGCGCCAGCAGCTTGGGGACTAGCGGGGCGAACACAGATACGCAGTATTTT	CASSLGTSGANTDTQYF
TRBV27	TRBD1	NA	TRBJ2-2	15	TGTGCCAGCAGTTTAACGACAGGGGCTATCGGGGAGCTGTTTTTT	CASSLTTGAIGELFF
TRBV7-2	TRBD1	NA	TRBJ1-4	15	TGTGCCAGCAGCGTTCAGGGGGCAGTCGGTGAAAAACTGTTTTTT	CASSVQGAVGEKLFF
TRBV5-3	NA	NA	TRBJ2-7	14	TGTGCCAGAAGCTTCTCCGGAACAACTCACGAGCAGTACTTC	CARSFSGTTHEQYF
TRBV6-5	TRBD1	NA	TRBJ1-3	15	TGTGCCAGCAGTTCAACAGGGGGCTCTGGAAACACCATATATTTT	CASSSTGGSGNTIYF
TRBV4-3	TRBD1	NA	TRBJ1-2	15	TGCGCCAGCAGCCAAGGCGCAGGGGGGTCCTATGGCTACACCTTC	CASSQGAGGSYGYTF
TRBV5-8	NA	NA	TRBJ1-1	15	TGTGCCAGCAGCTTGGGGAAGGGATGGAACACTGAAGCTTTCTTT	CASSLGKGWNTEAFF
TRBV5-4	TRBD2	NA	TRBJ2-1	17	TGTGCCAGCAGCTTGGCTCGGGCTAGCGGGGGGGTGATTGAGCAGTTCTTC	CASSLARASGGVIEQFF
TRBV10-3	NA	NA	TRBJ1-1	12	TGTGCCATCAGTGAGTCGAGAGGGAGAGCTTTCTTT	CAISESRGRAFF
TRBV6-1	NA	NA	TRBJ1-2	14	TGTGCCAGCAGTGAAGAAGGGGTTGGCTATGGCTACACCTTC	CASSEEGVGYGYTF
TRBV5-1	TRBD1	NA	TRBJ2-3	15	TGCGCCAGCAGCTTGGGTCAGGGGGCTGGAGATACGCAGTATTTT	CASSLGQGAGDTQYF
TRBV4-3	NA	NA	TRBJ1-1	15	TGCGCCAGCAGCCAAGTGGGGGGCATGAACACTGAAGCTTTCTTT	CASSQVGGMNTEAFF
TRBV2	NA	NA	TRBJ1-2	15	TGTGCCAGCAGTGAAGCGCTTAGGCTGATTTATGGCTACACCTTC	CASSEALRLIYGYTF
TRBV4-2	NA	NA	TRBJ1-5	17	TGTGCCAGCAGCCAAGTTTACGGATTAAATAGCAATCAGCCCCAGCATTTT	CASSQVYGLNSNQPQHF
TRBV5-1	TRBD1	NA	TRBJ1-2	18	TGCGCCAGCAGCCGACAGGGGCCTGAAGGGACACCGACCTATGGCTACACCTTC	CASSRQGPEGTPTYGYTF
TRBV11-1	TRBD1	NA	TRBJ1-2	13	TGTGCCAGCTCTCCAACAGGGGCTTCAGGCTACACCTTC	CASSPTGASGYTF
TRBV27	NA	NA	TRBJ1-1	13	TGTGCCAGCAGTTTATCGCGTGACACTGAAGCTTTCTTT	CASSLSRDTEAFF
TRBV7-8	TRBD1	once	TRBJ1-4	15	TGTGCCAGCAGCACTTACAGGGGATTGTCCGAAAAACTGTTTTTT	CASSTYRGLSEKLFF
TRBV29-1	TRBD1	NA	TRBJ1-5	14	TGCAGCGTGGGGGGACAGGGTAGCAATCAGCCCCAGCATTTT	CSVGGQGSNQPQHF
TRBV7-3	NA	NA	TRBJ2-7	13	TGTGCCAGCAGCCCGGGGGCAGGGGACGAGCAGTACTTC	CASSPGAGDEQYF
TRBV11-2	NA	NA	TRBJ2-1	16	TGTGCCAGCAGCTCTTACCCACAGGCCCGAGGGAATGAGCAGTTCTTC	CASSSYPQARGNEQFF
TRBV11-2	TRBD1	NA	TRBJ2-5	13	TGTGCCAGCAGCAGGACAGGGGGGGAGACCCAGTACTTC	CASSRTGGETQYF
TRBV19	NA	NA	TRBJ2-6	13	TGTGCCACCACAGGGTTGGTCTCGAACGTCCTGACTTTC	CATTGLVSNVLTF
TRBV10-3	NA	NA	TRBJ1-5	16	TGTGCCATCAGTCCGACAGGTTCTTATAGCAATCAGCCCCAGCATTTT	CAISPTGSYSNQPQHF